The sequence of this TCR beta chain was determined in a study of neurological immune-mediated disorders. There are 14 residues in the CDR3. The germline V gene has CDR1 ENHRY and CDR2 SYGVKD. Losses at the gene ends were 4 bases for V and 2 bases for J; bases not matched to a gene: 1. This clonotype was counted between two and nine times. The cDNA came from 5'RACE, which used 10-nucleotide random UMIs. TCRdb processed the 5' RACE reads anew with MiXCR; each CDR3 protein has one entry. The data contain 65,000 to 90,000 distinct CDR3 sequences, 10% of them singletons. This sequence originates from a man aged 35 to 55 in good health. This chain joins TRBV10-3 and TRBJ2-3, with TRBD2 matching 9 bases. The specimen was PBMCs. CDR3 region: CAISASGDTDTQYF. CDR3 nucleotide sequence: TGTGCCATCAGTGCTAGCGGGGACACAGATACGCAGTATTTT.